Sequencing of this T cell receptor (beta chain) was carried out in a study of cytotoxic CD8 clonotypes in ibrutinib-treated CLL. Trimming left V 1 base short and J 3 bases short, with 8 bases between. The CDR3 is 14 residues long. Germline V gene data show CDR1 as MNHEY and CDR2 as SMNVEV (reference sequence). Study-level findings and limits: Baseline clonality, above age-matched healthy donor levels, tracked circulating CD8+ T-cell counts. Different sampling times were used for sustained-remission and progressing patients.

A word on this clone: Its matching antigen is unknown.

Assay used: immunoSEQ multiplex PCR; TCRdb lists only in-frame clones, some missing. The table shows roughly 23,000 clones, with about 75% occurring only once. This clonotype was obtained from a human donor with chronic lymphocytic leukemia. This chain uses TRBV27 with TRBJ2-3; no definite D call. This specimen was PBMCs, taken before ibrutinib treatment. The CDR3 region has the DNA TGTGCCAGCAGTTTATGGGGTAGAACAGATACGCAGTATTTT. Residues: CASSLWGRTDTQYF.